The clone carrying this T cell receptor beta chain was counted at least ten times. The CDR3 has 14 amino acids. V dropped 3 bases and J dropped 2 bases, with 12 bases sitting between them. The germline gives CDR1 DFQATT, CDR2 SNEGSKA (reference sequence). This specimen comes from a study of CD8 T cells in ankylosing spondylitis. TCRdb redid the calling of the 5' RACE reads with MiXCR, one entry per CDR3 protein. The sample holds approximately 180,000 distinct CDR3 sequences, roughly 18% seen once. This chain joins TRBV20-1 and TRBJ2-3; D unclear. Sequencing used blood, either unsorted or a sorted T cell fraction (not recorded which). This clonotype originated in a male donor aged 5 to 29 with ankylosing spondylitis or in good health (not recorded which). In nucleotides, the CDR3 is TGCAGTGCTAGTGGATCGATCACCACAGATACGCAGTATTTT. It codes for CSASGSITTDTQYF.